The rows below give T cell receptor beta chains drawn from one sample of a study of cytomegalovirus exposure and HLA in healthy donors. Produced via immunoSEQ multiplex PCR; TCRdb's table is partial and in-frame only. The table lists over 100,000 clones, 70% to 85% of them singletons. Sequenced sample: PBMCs. These receptors came from a woman between 18 and 29 years old in good health and CMV-seropositive. Each CDR3 is given with its conserved first and last residue. The order of the fields is CDR3 DNA, CDR3 protein, D gene, V gene, J gene, clone size. A D gene is named only where the DNA matches it firmly. Size tells how often a clone was seen (once, few, many) or the class of an expanded clone, and some rows leave it out.

TGTGCCAGCAGCGTAGCCGGGGTGGGAACGGTCACCGGGGAGCTGTTTTTT	CASSVAGVGTVTGELFF	.	TRBV9	TRBJ2-2	.
TGCGCCAGCAGCGCAGCCTACGAGCAGTACTTC	CASSAAYEQYF	.	TRBV5-1	TRBJ2-7	.
TGTGCCAGTAGTACTCGGCCGGGGACTAGCGGGAGGGCCGGGGACGAGCAGTACTTC	CASSTRPGTSGRAGDEQYF	TRBD2	TRBV19	TRBJ2-7	.
TGTGCCAGCAGGGCACAGGGGACTGAAGCTTTCTTT	CASRAQGTEAFF	TRBD1	TRBV2	TRBJ1-1	.
TGTGCCACCAGCAGAGAGGACAGTGAAGCTTTCTTT	CATSREDSEAFF	.	TRBV15	TRBJ1-1	.
TGTGCCTGGAGTGTATGGCGGGAGGTTGGGGAGACCCAGTACTTC	CAWSVWREVGETQYF	TRBD2	TRBV30	TRBJ2-5	.
TGTGCCAGCAGCCAACCAGGGTTGAGCGGGGAGCAGTACTTC	CASSQPGLSGEQYF	.	TRBV14	TRBJ2-7	.
TGTGCCAGCAGTGAATCGTGGGGGGGGACGGAAAAACTGTTTTTT	CASSESWGGTEKLFF	.	TRBV25-1	TRBJ1-4	.
TGCGCCAGCAGCTTAGATAGCGGAGCCCAGGCCTACGAGCAGTACTTC	CASSLDSGAQAYEQYF	.	TRBV5-1	TRBJ2-7	.
TGCGCCAGCAGCTTGGCTAGCGGGAGCAATGAGCAGTTCTTC	CASSLASGSNEQFF	TRBD2	TRBV5-1	TRBJ2-1	.
TGTGCCAGCAGCTTATCGACCGGGACAGTTAATGAAAAACTGTTTTTT	CASSLSTGTVNEKLFF	TRBD1	TRBV2	TRBJ1-4	.
TGTGCCTGGCAATCCCAGGGGTCCTATGGCTACACCTTC	CAWQSQGSYGYTF	.	TRBV30	TRBJ1-2	once
TGTGCCAGCACCTCGACAGGGAGTCCGACTCAGCCCCAGCATTTT	CASTSTGSPTQPQHF	TRBD1	TRBV6-1	TRBJ1-5	.
TGTGCCAGCAGTTACTCAGACTCAGGGGACGAGCAGTACTTC	CASSYSDSGDEQYF	.	TRBV6-5	TRBJ2-7	.
TGTGCCAGCAGCCGCGGACAGATCACCGGGGAGCTGTTTTTT	CASSRGQITGELFF	.	TRBV6-5	TRBJ2-2	.
TGTGCCAGTAAAGGGGCGTACTATGGCTACACCTTC	CASKGAYYGYTF	.	TRBV19	TRBJ1-2	.
TGTGCCAGCAGCGCCGACGGGTCAGATACGCAGTATTTT	CASSADGSDTQYF	.	TRBV7-3	TRBJ2-3	once
TGTGCCAGCAACGGACTAGCGGGAGGCAATGAGCAGTTCTTC	CASNGLAGGNEQFF	TRBD2	TRBV2	TRBJ2-1	.
TGTGCCAGCAGTGAAGTGACTTGGGATGAGCAGTTCTTC	CASSEVTWDEQFF	.	TRBV25-1	TRBJ2-1	.
TGTGCCAGCAGACCCGCAGGGGTGTACAATGAGCAGTTCTTC	CASRPAGVYNEQFF	.	TRBV5-4	TRBJ2-1	.
TGTGCCAGCAGCTTATCAGCGGGCCTAAACTCTGGGGCCAACGTCCTGACTTTC	CASSLSAGLNSGANVLTF	.	TRBV7-2	TRBJ2-6	few
TGCAGTGCCCCCGACACTGAAGCTTTCTTT	CSAPDTEAFF	.	TRBV20-1	TRBJ1-1	few
TGTGCCAGCCATAACAGGGAGACAGATCAGCCCCAGCATTTT	CASHNRETDQPQHF	.	TRBV28	TRBJ1-5	once
TGCACCAGCAGCCGATATCGCACTAGCGGGGGCACAGATACGCAGTATTTT	CTSSRYRTSGGTDTQYF	.	TRBV1	TRBJ2-3	.
TGTGCCAGCAGCTTAGGCCGGGGGGGTTCAACTAATGAAAAACTGTTTTTT	CASSLGRGGSTNEKLFF	.	TRBV13	TRBJ1-4	.
TGTGCCAGCAGCTTGAAACTAGCGGGAACCCTTTCCTACGAGCAGTACTTC	CASSLKLAGTLSYEQYF	TRBD2	TRBV5-6	TRBJ2-7	.
TGTGCCAGCAGTGTAAGGGCTAGCGGGCACCTTACCAGGAATGAGCAGTTCTTC	CASSVRASGHLTRNEQFF	TRBD2	TRBV2	TRBJ2-1	.
TGCGCCAGCAGCCGAGGGCTACAGGAGGGTACGCAGTATTTT	CASSRGLQEGTQYF	.	TRBV5-1	TRBJ2-3	.
TGTGCCAGCAGTGCAGGGGTCCGGGCCCAGCATTTC	CASSAGVRAQHF	.	TRBV28	TRBJ1-5	.
TGTTCCAGCAGCTTCCGCGACACTGAAGCTTTCTTT	CSSSFRDTEAFF	.	TRBV7-9	TRBJ1-1	.
TGTGCCTGGGAGGGGGCAGAGAGCTCCTACGAGCAGTACTTC	CAWEGAESSYEQYF	TRBD1	TRBV30	TRBJ2-7	.
TGTGCCTGGAGTGATGGGGCGGTTGGCGAGCAGTACTTC	CAWSDGAVGEQYF	.	TRBV30	TRBJ2-7	.
TGTGCCAGCAGACGGGGACAGGGTACCTACGAGCAGTACTTC	CASRRGQGTYEQYF	TRBD1	TRBV28	TRBJ2-7	.
TGTGCCAGCAGCCAAGATAGGCTAGCGGGGGACGAGCAGTACTTC	CASSQDRLAGDEQYF	TRBD2	TRBV4-2	TRBJ2-7	.
TGTGCCAGCAGTCCCCCCCGACAGGGCGGTGGCTACACCTTC	CASSPPRQGGGYTF	TRBD1	TRBV28	TRBJ1-2	.
TGTGCCAGCAGTCCCAGTTGGGGCGGGGGAGCCTACGAGCAGTACTTC	CASSPSWGGGAYEQYF	TRBD2	TRBV28	TRBJ2-7	few
TGTGCCAGCAGCTTGCAAACCGCAGGGGACTATGGCTACACCTTC	CASSLQTAGDYGYTF	.	TRBV5-4	TRBJ1-2	.
TGTGCCAGCAGTGTGGTAACTAGCGGGAGGTACGAGCAGTACTTC	CASSVVTSGRYEQYF	TRBD2	TRBV2	TRBJ2-7	.
TGTGCCAGCAGCCTTACGAAAGGGACAGATAGCAATCAGCCCCAGCATTTT	CASSLTKGTDSNQPQHF	TRBD1	TRBV7-9	TRBJ1-5	.
TGTGCCAGCAGCTTAGGCAGGGTCTCCTACGAGCAGTACTTC	CASSLGRVSYEQYF	.	TRBV13	TRBJ2-7	once
TGCGCCAGCAGCTTGGCCGCGGCGGTACTCCAAGAGACCCAGTACTTC	CASSLAAAVLQETQYF	.	TRBV5-1	TRBJ2-5	.
TGTGCCAGCAGCAAAGAAGTAATAGGAGAGAGGCGCTATGGCTACACCTTC	CASSKEVIGERRYGYTF	.	TRBV21-1	TRBJ1-2	.
TGTGCCTGGAGTGGACCAGGGGGCTGGGGGACCCAGTACTTC	CAWSGPGGWGTQYF	TRBD1	TRBV30	TRBJ2-5	few
TGTGCCAGCCATACGGGATCCCTTAATGAAAAACTGTTTTTT	CASHTGSLNEKLFF	.	TRBV6-6	TRBJ1-4	.
TGTGCCAGCAGCCGGCGGGACCACCTTTATTTT	CASSRRDHLYF	.	TRBV6-5	TRBJ2-3	.
TGTGCCAGCAGCTCAGACACTGGCGCTGAAGCTTTCTTT	CASSSDTGAEAFF	.	TRBV7-3	TRBJ1-1	.
TGTGCCAGACAGGGGCTAGCGGGAACCTACGAGCAGTACTTC	CARQGLAGTYEQYF	TRBD2	TRBV14	TRBJ2-7	.
TGTGCCAGCAGGGGGACTAGCGGGAGAACAGATACGCAGTATTTT	CASRGTSGRTDTQYF	TRBD2	TRBV2	TRBJ2-3	few
TGTGCCAGCAGTGGCGGGACTAGCGGGAGGGGGGCGACAGATACGCAGTATTTT	CASSGGTSGRGATDTQYF	TRBD2	TRBV28	TRBJ2-3	few
TGCAGCGTTGAAGAAGGATGGACAACACGCCAGTTCTTC	CSVEEGWTTRQFF	.	TRBV29-1	TRBJ2-1	.
TGTGCCAGCAAGACGGGGGGCGGTGAAAAACTGTTTTTT	CASKTGGGEKLFF	.	TRBV2	TRBJ1-4	.
TGTGCCAGCAGTGCCCTGGGGCTAGCGGGAAATGAGCAGTTCTTC	CASSALGLAGNEQFF	TRBD2	TRBV25-1	TRBJ2-1	.
TGTGCCATCAGTGAGGTCGCGGGAGGAACCTCCTACGAGCAGTACTTC	CAISEVAGGTSYEQYF	TRBD2	TRBV10-3	TRBJ2-7	.
TGTGCCAGTAGTATCCTGGGAGTTAGCACAGATACGCAGTATTTT	CASSILGVSTDTQYF	.	TRBV19	TRBJ2-3	few
TGTGCCAGCAGACCCGGGACAGGGGCGTACGAGCAGTACTTC	CASRPGTGAYEQYF	TRBD1	TRBV6-1	TRBJ2-7	.
TGTGCCAGCAGCTCAGGAGGGCCGGGCGGGGAGCTGTTTTTT	CASSSGGPGGELFF	.	TRBV7-3	TRBJ2-2	.
TGTGCCAGCAGCCCACCGACTAGGGAGACAGATACGCAGTATTTT	CASSPPTRETDTQYF	.	TRBV11-2	TRBJ2-3	few
TGTGCCAGCAGACCCGACAGGTCCTATGGCTACACCTTC	CASRPDRSYGYTF	.	TRBV5-6	TRBJ1-2	.